These T cell receptor beta chains were read from a single sample in a study of cytomegalovirus exposure and HLA in healthy donors. Clones were read by immunoSEQ multiplex PCR, and TCRdb kept only the in-frame ones, dropping some. Found here are approximately 150,000 clones; the top ten clones hold roughly 2%. The sample comprised PBMCs. Receptors were obtained from a woman between 18 and 29 years old in good health and CMV-seronegative. CDR3s include the opening cysteine and the closing phenylalanine or tryptophan. A D gene is named only where the DNA matches it firmly.

v_gene: TRBV27
j_gene: TRBJ1-2
d_gene: -
CDR3nt: TGTGCCAGCAGTTTAGTGCCAGCGAATAACTATGGCTACACCTTC
CDR3aa: CASSLVPANNYGYTF

v_gene: TRBV18
j_gene: TRBJ1-5
d_gene: TRBD1
CDR3nt: TGTGCCAGCTCACTCCGGACAGGAGGTAATGGCAATCAGCCCCAGCATTTT
CDR3aa: CASSLRTGGNGNQPQHF

v_gene: TRBV9
j_gene: TRBJ2-3
d_gene: TRBD2
CDR3nt: TGTGCCAGCAGCCCCCGAAGGGAAGCGGGAGCGGGAGATACGCAGTATTTT
CDR3aa: CASSPRREAGAGDTQYF

v_gene: TRBV7-8
j_gene: TRBJ2-3
d_gene: TRBD1
CDR3nt: TGTGCCAGCAGCTTAAAGAGGACAGGAGGCACAGATACGCAGTATTTT
CDR3aa: CASSLKRTGGTDTQYF

v_gene: TRBV4-1
j_gene: TRBJ2-1
d_gene: -
CDR3nt: TGCGCCAGCAGCGATCCGGTGGGCTATGAGCAGTTCTTC
CDR3aa: CASSDPVGYEQFF

v_gene: TRBV4-2
j_gene: TRBJ1-1
d_gene: -
CDR3nt: TGTGCCAGCAGCCAAGAGTACAGGGACACTGAAGCTTTCTTT
CDR3aa: CASSQEYRDTEAFF

v_gene: TRBV7-2
j_gene: TRBJ2-2
d_gene: TRBD1
CDR3nt: TGTGCCAGCAGCTTCAGGACAGGGACCGGGGAGCTGTTTTTT
CDR3aa: CASSFRTGTGELFF

v_gene: TRBV14
j_gene: TRBJ2-1
d_gene: TRBD2
CDR3nt: TGTGCCAGCAGCCAAACTAGCGGGAGGGCCGGGCAGTTCTTC
CDR3aa: CASSQTSGRAGQFF

v_gene: TRBV19
j_gene: TRBJ2-3
d_gene: TRBD1
CDR3nt: TGTGCCAGTAGTCAGACAGGGATCACAGATACGCAGTATTTT
CDR3aa: CASSQTGITDTQYF

v_gene: TRBV12-5
j_gene: TRBJ2-2
d_gene: -
CDR3nt: TGTGCTAGTGCCCAGGGTAGCGGGAACACCGGGGAGCTGTTTTTT
CDR3aa: CASAQGSGNTGELFF

v_gene: TRBV7-3
j_gene: TRBJ2-3
d_gene: -
CDR3nt: TGTGCCAGCAGCCCGCGGGGGCCCAGCACAGATACGCAGTATTTT
CDR3aa: CASSPRGPSTDTQYF

v_gene: TRBV4-1
j_gene: TRBJ2-5
d_gene: -
CDR3nt: TGCGCCAGCACCAAAGATATAGGGGGTTCGGAGACCCAGTACTTC
CDR3aa: CASTKDIGGSETQYF

v_gene: TRBV5-1
j_gene: TRBJ1-1
d_gene: TRBD1
CDR3nt: TGCGCCAGCAGCTTGCGGGTTGCCTCAGGGGGACCAACTGAAGCTTTCTTT
CDR3aa: CASSLRVASGGPTEAFF

v_gene: TRBV15
j_gene: TRBJ2-2
d_gene: -
CDR3nt: TGTGCCACCAGCAAGGGGGACACCGGGGAGCTGTTTTTT
CDR3aa: CATSKGDTGELFF

v_gene: TRBV6-5
j_gene: TRBJ1-1
d_gene: -
CDR3nt: TGTGCCAGCAGTAGGAGCACTGAAGCTTTCTTT
CDR3aa: CASSRSTEAFF

v_gene: TRBV29-1
j_gene: TRBJ2-7
d_gene: -
CDR3nt: TGCAGCGTTGAACTAGCAGGCTACGAGCAGTACTTC
CDR3aa: CSVELAGYEQYF

v_gene: TRBV18
j_gene: TRBJ1-4
d_gene: -
CDR3nt: TGTGCCAGCTCACCACCGGGCAGGGGCAATGAAAAACTGTTTTTT
CDR3aa: CASSPPGRGNEKLFF

v_gene: TRBV6-6
j_gene: TRBJ2-3
d_gene: TRBD2
CDR3nt: TGTGCCAGCAGTTACGGGACTAGCGGGGGCACAGATACGCAGTATTTT
CDR3aa: CASSYGTSGGTDTQYF

v_gene: TRBV15
j_gene: TRBJ2-2
d_gene: -
CDR3nt: TGTGCCACCAGAAAGGGGGAGGGGACCGGGGAGCTGTTTTTT
CDR3aa: CATRKGEGTGELFF

v_gene: TRBV25-1
j_gene: TRBJ1-3
d_gene: TRBD1
CDR3nt: TGTGCCAGCAGTGAGACAGGGACAAGCTCTGGAAACACCATATATTTT
CDR3aa: CASSETGTSSGNTIYF

v_gene: TRBV5-6
j_gene: TRBJ2-3
d_gene: TRBD2
CDR3nt: TGTGCCAGCAGCTTACCGGCGGGAGAAGCGACAGATACGCAGTATTTT
CDR3aa: CASSLPAGEATDTQYF

v_gene: TRBV7-2
j_gene: TRBJ2-1
d_gene: -
CDR3nt: TGTGCCAGCAGCTTAAGGGGCAGGGCAGAGTTCTTC
CDR3aa: CASSLRGRAEFF

v_gene: TRBV15
j_gene: TRBJ1-2
d_gene: -
CDR3nt: TGTGCCACCAGCAGAGGCGGGACCTATGGCTACACCTTC
CDR3aa: CATSRGGTYGYTF

v_gene: TRBV5-1
j_gene: TRBJ1-2
d_gene: TRBD1
CDR3nt: TGCGCCAGCAGCAAAGCAGGGGGCGGCTATGGCTACACCTTC
CDR3aa: CASSKAGGGYGYTF

v_gene: TRBV5-4
j_gene: TRBJ2-7
d_gene: TRBD2
CDR3nt: TGTGCCAGCAGCTTGGAGACTAGCGGGGACGAGCAGTACTTC
CDR3aa: CASSLETSGDEQYF

v_gene: TRBV5-1
j_gene: TRBJ2-1
d_gene: TRBD2
CDR3nt: TGCGCCAGCAGCTTTTGGGGGACTAGCGGGAGCAATGAGCAGTTCTTC
CDR3aa: CASSFWGTSGSNEQFF

v_gene: TRBV6-4
j_gene: TRBJ2-1
d_gene: TRBD2
CDR3nt: TGTGCCAGCAGTTTTAGCGGGACGCCGTTGAGCTCCTACAATGAGCAGTTCTTC
CDR3aa: CASSFSGTPLSSYNEQFF

v_gene: TRBV6-1
j_gene: TRBJ2-1
d_gene: TRBD1
CDR3nt: TGTGCCAGCAGTGAAGAAGCTGGGACAGGGTTCAATGAGCAGTTCTTC
CDR3aa: CASSEEAGTGFNEQFF

v_gene: TRBV27
j_gene: TRBJ1-5
d_gene: -
CDR3nt: TGTGCCAGCAGTTTATCTGGGGGGGGTGCGAGCAATCAGCCCCAGCATTTT
CDR3aa: CASSLSGGGASNQPQHF

v_gene: TRBV11-1
j_gene: TRBJ2-3
d_gene: TRBD2
CDR3nt: TGTGCCAGCAGCCCTGGACTAGCGGGAGTGTTCGCAGATACGCAGTATTTT
CDR3aa: CASSPGLAGVFADTQYF

v_gene: TRBV9
j_gene: TRBJ1-1
d_gene: TRBD1
CDR3nt: TGTGCCAGCAGCGGAGGCGGACAGGGCAGCACTGAAGCTTTCTTT
CDR3aa: CASSGGGQGSTEAFF

v_gene: TRBV11-1
j_gene: TRBJ2-4
d_gene: -
CDR3nt: TGTGCCAGCAGCTCCCTCCAGGGAGCCAAAAACATTCAGTACTTC
CDR3aa: CASSSLQGAKNIQYF

v_gene: TRBV19
j_gene: TRBJ2-1
d_gene: TRBD2
CDR3nt: TGTGCCAGTAGTATAGTTCCAGCGGGAGGTCAAAATGAGCAGTTCTTC
CDR3aa: CASSIVPAGGQNEQFF

v_gene: TRBV5-4
j_gene: TRBJ1-2
d_gene: -
CDR3nt: TGTGCCAGCGGGCTTTCTAACTATGGCTACACCTTC
CDR3aa: CASGLSNYGYTF

v_gene: TRBV20-1
j_gene: TRBJ1-2
d_gene: -
CDR3nt: TGCAGTGCCCCCCGGGAATTGGGCTACACCTTC
CDR3aa: CSAPRELGYTF

v_gene: TRBV19
j_gene: TRBJ2-7
d_gene: -
CDR3nt: TGTGCCAGTAGTTGGGGGGAGAGCTCCTACGAGCAGTACTTC
CDR3aa: CASSWGESSYEQYF

v_gene: TRBV13
j_gene: TRBJ2-3
d_gene: TRBD2
CDR3nt: TGTGCCAGCAGCTCGACTCGACTAGCGGGATGTTATTTT
CDR3aa: CASSSTRLAGCYF

v_gene: TRBV9
j_gene: TRBJ2-1
d_gene: TRBD2
CDR3nt: TGTGCCAGCAGCGTAAATGGACTAGCGGGCAATGAGCAGTTCTTC
CDR3aa: CASSVNGLAGNEQFF

v_gene: TRBV11-2
j_gene: TRBJ1-1
d_gene: -
CDR3nt: TGTGCCAGCAGCTTGTACTCAACGCGGCCTTTCTTT
CDR3aa: CASSLYSTRPFF

v_gene: TRBV7-3
j_gene: TRBJ2-2
d_gene: -
CDR3nt: TGTGCCAGCAGCTTAACGGGCAGGGTCGGGGAGCTGTTTTTT
CDR3aa: CASSLTGRVGELFF